This TCR beta chain was captured by sequencing in a study of cytomegalovirus exposure and HLA in healthy donors. The wider study: A preliminary data release comprised around 85 million unique TCRs obtained from HLA-typed donors. Study-level findings and limits: Of the V segments, some could not be distinguished, including TRBV6-2 and TRBV6-3, and were excluded.

The primer mix had 60 Vbeta and 13 Jbeta primers. Original processing notes: Later reanalysis found 75 million to 95 million unique TCR beta chains, some 10 million of them shared. The table came from immunoSEQ multiplex PCR; TCRdb's copy has only in-frame clones and leaves some out. The V and J calls and the clone size are those of that table, but D and trimming were determined from the DNA. The sample's table shows approximately 75,000 clones. Healthy bone marrow donors made up the donors. V shed 4 bases, J shed 3 bases, and the junction held 8 bases outside the gene matches. The V gene's germline CDR1 is LGHNA and CDR2 YSLEER. The CDR3 has 15 amino acids. Notes on this clone: The antigen is unknown.

The V and J genes are TRBV4-3 and TRBJ1-2; 7 nucleotides align to TRBD1. The sample taken for sequencing was PBMCs. The receptor was isolated from a boy aged 10-17 years in good health and CMV-seronegative. CDR3 loop: CASSRSRDRDYGYTF. In nucleotides, the CDR3 is TGCGCCAGCAGCCGCTCGAGAGACAGGGACTATGGCTACACCTTC.